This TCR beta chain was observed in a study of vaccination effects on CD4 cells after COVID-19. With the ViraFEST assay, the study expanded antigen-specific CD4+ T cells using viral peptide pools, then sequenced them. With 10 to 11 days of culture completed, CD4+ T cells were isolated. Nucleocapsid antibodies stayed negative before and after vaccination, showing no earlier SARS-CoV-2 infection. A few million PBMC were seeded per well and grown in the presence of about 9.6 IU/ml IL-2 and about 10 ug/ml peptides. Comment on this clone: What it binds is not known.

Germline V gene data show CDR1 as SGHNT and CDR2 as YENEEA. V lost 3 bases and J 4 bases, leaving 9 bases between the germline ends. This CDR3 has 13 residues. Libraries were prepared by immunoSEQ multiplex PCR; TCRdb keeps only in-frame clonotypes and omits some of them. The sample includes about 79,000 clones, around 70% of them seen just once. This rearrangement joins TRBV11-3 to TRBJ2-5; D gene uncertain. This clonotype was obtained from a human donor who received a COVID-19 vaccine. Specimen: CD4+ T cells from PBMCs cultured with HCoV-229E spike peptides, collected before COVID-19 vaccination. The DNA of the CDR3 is TGTGCCAGCAGCTTGCAACCAGGAGAGACCCAGTACTTC. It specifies CASSLQPGETQYF.